This section outlines one T cell receptor (beta chain) sequence together with its context. This clonotype has only a few counts. The antigen this receptor binds is unknown. No base quality information exists; no much larger clone differs at one position. These data come from a study of relationships among human T cell subsets (TCRdb year 2010). Some background on the complete study: The study sequenced eight distinct T cell populations from blood: pan T, CD8 cytotoxic, regulatory, Th1, Th2, naive plus transitional, activated and memory cells. The paper's findings and limits, for the study overall: The substantial sharing of CDR3s among Th1, Th2 and regulatory T cells was interpreted as suggesting that cell fate choices are stochastic. The bead-based sorting was unable to rule out the presence of a CD4+CD8+ double-positive population. V, D and J usage, CDR3 length and N-nucleotide additions showed no statistically significant differences among the seven subsets. While more than 60% of CD8+ cytotoxic sequences came from clones with more than 100 reads, the regulatory and Th2 subsets had few clones of that kind.

The protocol used for the library was multiplex PCR. TCRdb records 454 GS FLX as the sequencer. TCR alpha and beta CDR3 regions were amplified from mRNA by semiquantitative ARM-PCR. In ARM-PCR, tagged nested gene-specific primers were used first, and communal superprimers then performed exponential amplification. Exonuclease was used to remove the nested primers before the first-round PCR products went through the second amplification round. Sequencing of the amplicons was performed on the 454 platform, which allows millions of DNA fragments to be sequenced rapidly without cloning bias. An effective read was defined as a read mappable to both V and J germline segments. The published analysis was carried out like this. IRmap, which uses pyromap, a Smith-Waterman modification adapted to 454 sequencing errors, was used to assign reads to germline V, D and J segments. Cutoffs set at the 99th percentile of alignment scores from simulated random sequences were applied to filter D-beta assignments. CDR3 was defined as the amino acids lying between the conserved V-segment Y[YFLI]C motif and the J-segment [FW]GXGT motif. Repertoire diversity was estimated with a compound Poisson process model previously applied to large-scale EST data. A procedure for detecting cross-contamination was used to argue that sample contamination was not the source of the shared CDR3s. TCRdb reworked the public reads: Q25 trimming with fastp, MiXCR clone assembly, productive beta chains retained. Identical CDR3 proteins give one entry, which carries the most common genes and DNA. For this entry, the V and J calls and clone size follow TCRdb and not the study's own pipeline. Recorded for this sample are about 4,300 distinct CDR3 sequences; just over 50% of them occurred a single time. Of the sample, 2.5% to 3.5% is held by the ten largest clones.

After removal of CD4+CD56+ NKT cells, Th2 cells were selected as CD4+CD25-CD294+ cells using anti-CD294 beads. Miltenyi superparamagnetic beads coated with subset-specific monoclonal antibodies were used to isolate the T cell subsets. Every T cell population came from peripheral blood. Ficoll separation of whole blood yielded mononuclear cells, and anti-CD14 microbeads were then used to deplete the monocytes. Right after isolation, the cell populations were resuspended in RNAprotect reagent. The junction carries 10 bases between V and J, which are trimmed by 6 bases and 4 bases respectively. From its cysteine to its phenylalanine, the CDR3 spans 12 amino acids. CDR3 DNA only is kept here, 36 bases in frame from base 1. CDR1 and CDR2 are drawn from the germline V gene: MRHNA, SNTAGT.

The V gene is TRBV6-4 and the J gene is TRBJ2-7; no D segment can be confidently identified. The clonotype originates from a man aged 35-49 years in good health. Sequenced input: CD4+ Th2 cells sorted from blood. The cell subset or site label, read with the paper, signifies: CD4+CD25-CD294+ T helper 2 cells. The DNA sequence follows: TGTGCCAGCAGGCAGAACCCGTACGAGCAGTACTTC. Translated, this gives CASRQNPYEQYF.